A single sample gave rise to the 10 T cell receptor beta chains below, sequenced in a study of shared clonotypes between healthy human individuals. CD45RO-negative CD8 cells positively selected for CCR7 made up the naive population, which excluded terminally differentiated effector memory CD45RA+ cells. Data came from immunoSEQ multiplex PCR; TCRdb stores just in-frame clones and leaves some out. The data hold roughly 2.1 million clones, with approximately 94% observed a single time. Sequencing was performed on naive CD8+ T cells from PBMCs. These receptors came from a young man in good health. Some clones in this sample may be carry-over from other donors' samples.

Turning to this clone: Other DNA sequences from this sample encode an identical CDR3 as well. The V call is TRBV27, the J call TRBJ1-3; D is uncertain. The length of the CDR3 is 15 residues. V lost 0 bases to trimming and J lost 0 bases, with 6 bases between them. Germline CDR1 reads MNHEY; CDR2 reads SMNVEV (reference sequence). The CDR3 region has the DNA TGTGCCAGCAGTTTATCCGCAAGCTCTGGAAACACCATATATTTT. Amino acid sequence: CASSLSASSGNTIYF.

This chain links TRBV5-5 with TRBJ1-2; 10 nucleotides match TRBD1. V lost 1 base, J lost 8 bases, and 5 bases stayed unmatched. Germline CDR1 and CDR2: SGHKS and YYEKEE (reference sequence). The CDR3 is 14 amino acids. The CDR3 reads CASSLSETGGGYTF. The CDR3 DNA reads TGTGCCAGCAGCTTGAGTGAGACAGGGGGCGGCTACACCTTC.

The chain is built from TRBV15 and TRBJ1-1, with a tentative D call TRBD1 (5 bases). V shed 4 bases and J shed 4 bases, with 10 bases lying between them. The germline V gene encodes CDR1 LNHNV and CDR2 YYDKDF (reference sequence). This CDR3 region has 13 residues. The CDR3 sequence: CATSTRVGTEAFF. CDR3 sequence (DNA): TGTGCCACCAGCACCAGGGTCGGCACTGAAGCTTTCTTT.

This clone occurred once. The chain joins TRBV7-9 to TRBJ2-7; D uncertain. Germline values: CDR1 SEHNR, CDR2 FQNEAQ (reference sequence). V gave up 1 base and J gave up 5 bases, with 3 bases separating them. This CDR3 contains 11 residues. The CDR3 sequence is CASSLDDEQYF. Written as DNA, the CDR3 is TGTGCCAGCAGCTTAGATGACGAGCAGTACTTC. The full variable domain, in which reference TRBV7-9 and TRBJ2-7 provide the parts outside the CDR3, is DTGVSQNPRHKITKRGQNVTFRCDPISEHNRLYWYRQTLGQGPEFLTYFQNEAQLEKSRLLSDRFSAERPKGSFSTLEIQRTEQGDSAMYLCASSLDDEQYFGPGTRLTVT.

V is TRBV6-1 and J is TRBJ2-1; TRBD1 or TRBD2 may be the D gene (6 bases each). The CDR3 sequence is 12 residues long. Germline V gene data show CDR1 as MNHNS and CDR2 as SASEGT. Trimming removed 6 bases from V and 9 bases from J, with 12 bases in between. The CDR3 loop reads CASRQGSGEQFF. CDR3 DNA: TGTGCCAGCAGACAGGGTAGCGGTGAGCAGTTCTTC.

The rearrangement joins TRBV6-5 to TRBJ2-4; D tentatively fits TRBD1 or TRBD2 (6 bases each). V was clipped by 6 bases and J by 8 bases, with 14 bases between them. The germline CDR1 and CDR2 sequences are MNHEY and SVGAGI. The CDR3 has 13 residues. CDR3 protein: CASSLTRGDIQYF. The CDR3 coding sequence is TGTGCCAGCAGCCTGACGAGGGGGGACATTCAGTACTTC.

The chain carries TRBV6-5 and TRBJ2-1, with no clear D. The germline V gene encodes CDR1 MNHEY and CDR2 SVGAGI. The V end lost 10 bases, the J end lost 6 bases, and 10 bases lay between the germline ends. CDR3 length equals 11 residues. The CDR3 DNA reads as TGTGCCACCCGAACGACCAATGAGCAGTTCTTC. Its protein product is CATRTTNEQFF.

The CDR3 DNA is TGTGCCAGCAGGTCGTCGGGGGGGATCCAAGAGACCCAGTACTTC. Its protein product is CASRSSGGIQETQYF. The rearrangement uses TRBV7-8 and TRBJ2-5, with 8 positions matching TRBD2. Germline V lookup: CDR1 SGHVS, CDR2 FQNEAQ. This CDR3 comprises 15 residues. The ends lost 6 bases at V and 1 base at J; junction bases unmatched: 7.

This chain connects TRBV27 to TRBJ2-1; D is tentatively TRBD1 or TRBD2 (6 bases each). The V and J ends lost 2 bases and 7 bases respectively, with 15 bases between them. CDR3 length: 15 residues. The V gene's germline CDR1 is MNHEY and CDR2 SMNVEV (reference sequence). CDR3 coding DNA: TGTGCCAGCAGTTTACTCCCCGAAGGGGGGAATGAGCAGTTCTTC. It encodes CASSLLPEGGNEQFF.

The chain couples TRBV4-2 to TRBJ2-7; perhaps TRBD1 as D (6 bases). CDR3 length equals 14 residues. Germline CDR1 is LGHNA and CDR2 is YNFKEQ. Between the trimmed V and J ends, which lost 5 bases and 3 bases, there was a span of 14 bases. The CDR3 loop is CASSSRGLVYEQYF. In DNA form, the CDR3 reads TGTGCCAGCAGCTCCAGGGGTTTAGTCTACGAGCAGTACTTC.